This T cell receptor beta chain came from a study of vaccination effects on CD4 cells after COVID-19. Study details: Sample donation by two convalescent patients took place 16 days and one week before vaccination. With 10 ug/ml peptides and 10 IU/ml IL-2, over 1.5 million PBMC per well were cultured.

This clone was counted a few times. The target antigen is unknown. Isolation of CD4+ T cells took place after nine to ten days of culture. Whole-study findings and limits: Substantial clonal contraction characterized both infection- and vaccine-induced clones late after vaccination.

TCRdb's table, derived via immunoSEQ multiplex PCR, lists solely in-frame clones and lacks some. The table has some 63,000 clones, approximately 72% seen once; the top ten hold approximately 20%. The V and J ends lost 4 bases and 6 bases respectively, with 13 bases between them. The germline V gene has CDR1 LGHNA and CDR2 YNFKEQ. The CDR3 loop spans 13 amino acids. The J gene is TRBJ2-7, the V gene TRBV4-2; D not resolved. The sample was CD4+ T cells from PBMCs cultured without peptide, taken before COVID-19 vaccination. This receptor was taken from a human donor who had a prior SARS-CoV-2 infection. For the CDR3, the DNA is TGTGCCAGCAGCCCGCTGATTTCGCGCGAGCAGTACTTC. Its protein is CASSPLISREQYF.